These 24 T cell receptor beta chains share one sample of origin, sequenced in a study of regulatory T cells in long-lasting Graves disease. Time point of the sample: persistent/refractory GD, antithyroid drugs over 5 years with positive TRAb. With RNA extracted from PBMCs as input, the TCR library was made. Building the TCR beta libraries relied on iRepertoire HTBI primers, and CDR3 regions underwent Arm-PCR. TCRdb itself ran the multiplex PCR reads through MiXCR, one entry per CDR3 protein. This table has 350,000 to 500,000 distinct CDR3 sequences, around 23% appearing once. Sequencing was performed on peripheral blood mononuclear cells (PBMCs), taken when the disease was refractory, from a patient treated with antithyroid drugs. The receptors originated from a female donor with Graves disease.

The chain combines TRBV30 with TRBJ2-1; 7 bases are a match to TRBD2. The CDR3 consists of 15 residues. Germline CDR1 and CDR2: GTSNPN and SVGIG (reference sequence). V dropped 1 base and J dropped 0; count of bases not matched to a gene: 3. CDR3 sequence: CAWSDQRGSYNEQFF. In DNA, the CDR3 is TGTGCCTGGAGTGATCAGCGGGGCTCCTACAATGAGCAGTTCTTC.

V usage is TRBV25-1 and J usage is TRBJ1-6; maybe TRBD1 (6 bases). This CDR3 is built from 14 residues. Between the trimmed V and J ends, which lost 4 bases and 8 bases, there was a span of 12 bases. Germline-derived CDR1 and CDR2 are MGHDK and SYGVNS. CDR3 bases: TGTGCCAGCAGTGGGGGGGGGCTATATTCACCCCTCCACTTT. It codes for CASSGGGLYSPLHF.

Ten or more counts support this clonotype. The chain employs TRBV27 and TRBJ1-2, with TRBD1 identical over 7 bases. CDR1 and CDR2 from the germline V gene are MNHEY and SMNVEV (reference sequence). This CDR3 has 14 amino acids. The V and J ends lost 6 bases and 1 base, in that order; junction bases with no gene match: 5. The CDR3 spells CASSRDRNNYGYTF. For the CDR3, the DNA is TGTGCCAGCAGCAGGGACAGAAATAACTATGGCTACACCTTC.

This clonotype occurred a few times. The V and J genes are TRBV5-1 and TRBJ2-5, with 12 nucleotides matching TRBD2. J gave up 4 bases and V 5 bases, and 6 bases lay outside the gene matches. Germline V gene data show CDR1 as SGHRS and CDR2 as YFSETQ. The CDR3 loop spans 15 amino acids. CDR3 in DNA: TGCGCCAGCAGACGACTAGCGGGAGTACGAGAGACCCAGTACTTC. The encoded protein is CASRRLAGVRETQYF.

This clonotype has ten or more counts. The chain joins TRBV28 to TRBJ1-3, with 8 positions matching TRBD1. The length of the CDR3 is 16 residues. From germline, CDR1 is MDHEN and CDR2 SYDVKM. With 5 bases clipped from V and 2 bases from J, the junction kept 8 bases outside the gene matches. CDR3 coding DNA: TGTGCCAGCAGTACCGGGACAGGACGGACTGGAAACACCATATATTTT. This sequence encodes CASSTGTGRTGNTIYF.

Concerning this clonotype itself: At one end the junction does not follow the germline gene, possibly because of a read error. The chain combines TRBV29-1 with TRBJ2-2; a weak D match, TRBD2 (5 bases). Germline V lookup: CDR1 SQVTM, CDR2 ANQGSEA. The length of the CDR3 is 12 residues. Here the CDR3 DNA reads TGCAGCGTTGAAGAAGGGAACGGGGAGCTGCTTTTT. The encoded protein is CSVEEGNGELLF.

This chain uses TRBV13 with TRBJ2-5; 10 bases are a match to TRBD2. The V and J ends lost 7 bases and 1 base, in that order; junction bases with no gene match: 6. The V gene's germline CDR1 is PRHDT and CDR2 FYEKMQ (reference sequence). This CDR3 spans 15 amino acids. The CDR3 coding sequence is TGTGCCAGCAAGATAGTAGCGGGAGGCCAAGAGACCCAGTACTTC. Protein sequence: CASKIVAGGQETQYF.

As regards this clonotype: A clone one base away is much larger, so this may be a read error. The chain recombines TRBV12-3 or TRBV12-4 with TRBJ1-1; D perhaps matches TRBD1 (5 bases). The CDR3 covers 14 residues. Trimming removed 3 bases from V and 1 base from J, with 9 bases in between. Here the CDR3 reads CASSFEDTNTEAFF. DNA of the CDR3: TGTGCCAGCAGTTTCGAGGACACGAACACTGAAGCTTTCTTT.

On this clonotype: A much larger clone lies one base from this, so it may be a read error. The rearrangement links TRBV12-3 or TRBV12-4 to TRBJ1-4, with a tentative D call TRBD1 (6 bases). The CDR3 has 16 residues. The CDR3 region is CASRAQTGTTNEKLLF. The CDR3 DNA is TGTGCCAGCAGGGCGCAAACAGGGACAACTAATGAAAAACTGCTTTTT.

The table lists this clonotype with a few counts. The V gene is TRBV28, the J gene TRBJ2-7; 8 bases agree with TRBD1. CDR1 is MDHEN and CDR2 is SYDVKM in the germline V gene. CDR3 length equals 14 residues. Trimming at V came to 8 bases and at J to 2 bases, leaving 8 bases not matched to a gene. As DNA, the CDR3 is TGTGCCAGCTACAACAGGGGGGATGCCTACGAGCAGTACTTC. Translation: CASYNRGDAYEQYF. Combining the CDR3 with reference TRBV28 and TRBJ2-7 gives the whole variable domain DVKVTQSSRYLVKRTGEKVFLECVQDMDHENMFWYRQDPGLGLRLIYFSYDVKMKEKGDIPEGYSVSREKKERFSLILESASTNQTSMYLCASYNRGDAYEQYFGPGTRLTVT.

This clonotype showed up many times. This chain joins TRBV18 and TRBJ2-2, with TRBD1 matching over 7 bases. Per the germline V gene, CDR1 is KGHSH and CDR2 is LQKENI. The V and J ends lost 0 bases and 2 bases, in that order; junction bases with no gene match: 3. The CDR3 is made up of 16 amino acids. The CDR3 DNA sequence: TGTGCCAGCTCACCACCGAACAGGGGTAACACCGGGGAGCTGTTTTTT. Protein sequence: CASSPPNRGNTGELFF.

This clonotype was picked up many times. The chain uses TRBV28 and TRBJ2-5, with 7 bases aligning to TRBD1. The CDR3 contains 15 residues. Per the germline V gene, CDR1 is MDHEN and CDR2 is SYDVKM. With 6 bases clipped from V and 5 bases from J, the junction kept 12 bases outside the gene matches. The CDR3 coding sequence is TGTGCCAGCAGCCCGTTTCAGAGACAGGGTGAGACCCAGTACTTC. Translated, it gives CASSPFQRQGETQYF. Supplemented by reference TRBV28 and TRBJ2-5, the full variable domain reads DVKVTQSSRYLVKRTGEKVFLECVQDMDHENMFWYRQDPGLGLRLIYFSYDVKMKEKGDIPEGYSVSREKKERFSLILESASTNQTSMYLCASSPFQRQGETQYFGPGTRLLVL.

There are a few counts of this clonotype. The chain has TRBV7-8 and TRBJ2-7; the D call may be TRBD1 or TRBD2 (5 bases each). Trimming stripped 1 base from V and 5 bases from J, with 18 bases between. The CDR3 totals 16 residues. Germline CDR1 is SGHVS and CDR2 is FQNEAQ. CDR3 loop: CASSLVRLAEGDEQYF. The CDR3 DNA is TGTGCCAGCAGCTTAGTTCGGCTAGCTGAAGGGGACGAGCAGTACTTC.

The chain joins TRBV20-1 to TRBJ2-5; possible D gene TRBD1, 6 bases. Trimming removed 6 bases at V and 3 bases at J, with 23 bases between. The CDR3 has 16 residues. CDR1 and CDR2 (germline): DFQATT, SNEGSKA (reference sequence). CDR3 in amino acids: CSAQQGMGVRKETQYF. The CDR3 DNA follows: TGCAGTGCCCAGCAGGGGATGGGGGTCCGTAAAGAGACCCAGTACTTC.

This clonotype was counted ten times or more. The V gene is TRBV28, the J gene TRBJ2-3; D call uncertain. Germline V gives CDR1 MDHEN, CDR2 SYDVKM. This CDR3 spans 14 amino acids. V gave up 3 bases and J gave up 2 bases, with 9 bases separating them. The CDR3 spells CASSFGRFTDTQYF. CDR3 DNA sequence: TGTGCCAGCAGTTTTGGGCGGTTCACAGATACGCAGTATTTT. Full variable domain (outside the CDR3, taken from reference TRBV28 and TRBJ2-3): DVKVTQSSRYLVKRTGEKVFLECVQDMDHENMFWYRQDPGLGLRLIYFSYDVKMKEKGDIPEGYSVSREKKERFSLILESASTNQTSMYLCASSFGRFTDTQYFGPGTRLTVL.

This clonotype was seen at least ten times. The chain recombines TRBV6-1 with TRBJ2-7; 10 nucleotides agree with TRBD1. CDR1 MNHNS and CDR2 SASEGT come from the germline V gene. J lost 2 bases, V lost 2 bases, and 3 bases had no gene match. The CDR3 loop spans 15 amino acids. CDR3 sequence (DNA): TGTGCCAGCAGTGAACCGGGACAGGGGACCTACGAGCAGTACTTC. Its translation is CASSEPGQGTYEQYF.

This clonotype was counted a few times. The V and J genes are TRBV6-2 or TRBV6-3 and TRBJ1-2; the D gene is possibly TRBD1 (6 bases). Trimming stripped 4 bases from V and 4 bases from J, with 16 bases between. The CDR3 loop spans 15 amino acids. Germline-derived CDR1 and CDR2 are MNHEY and SVGEGT. The DNA for the CDR3 is TGTGCCAGCAGTTTCAACGCGCAGGGGATCTATGGCTACACCTTC. Encoded protein: CASSFNAQGIYGYTF.

This clonotype was observed many times. The chain joins TRBV12-3 or TRBV12-4 to TRBJ1-4; D perhaps matches TRBD1 (5 bases). The CDR3 covers 15 residues. V was shortened by 1 base and J by 7 bases, with 13 bases between the two germline ends. CDR3 protein: CASSLVRGGGEKLFF. The CDR3 coding sequence is TGTGCCAGCAGTTTAGTCCGCGGGGGTGGTGAAAAACTGTTTTTT.

This clonotype has just a few counts. V gene TRBV15 combines with J gene TRBJ1-5; unclear D gene. CDR1 and CDR2 from the germline V gene are LNHNV and YYDKDF (reference sequence). The V and J ends lost 0 bases and 4 bases respectively, with 13 bases between them. This CDR3 spans 16 amino acids. CDR3 in amino acids: CATSRDRLAKNQPQHF. The CDR3 coding sequence is TGTGCCACCAGCAGAGACCGATTGGCAAAAAATCAGCCCCAGCATTTT.

In this sample, this clonotype turned up many times. This chain links TRBV28 with TRBJ2-7; TRBD1 is a possible D gene (5 bases). Germline CDR1 MDHEN, CDR2 SYDVKM. The CDR3 contains 15 residues. V dropped 2 bases and J dropped 5 bases, with 16 bases sitting between them. CDR3 amino acids: CASSLAGGARDEQYF. CDR3 DNA: TGTGCCAGCAGTTTAGCCGGTGGGGCTCGCGACGAGCAGTACTTC.

J is TRBJ2-5 and V is TRBV28; 9 bases map to TRBD1. CDR1 is MDHEN and CDR2 is SYDVKM in the germline V gene. V was clipped by 2 bases and J by 6 bases; unmatched bases: 7. The CDR3 consists of 15 residues. This chain's CDR3 is CASSLPGTGRKTQYF. The CDR3 DNA is TGTGCCAGCAGTTTACCCGGGACAGGGAGGAAGACCCAGTACTTC.

This clonotype appeared once. V usage is TRBV20-1 and J usage is TRBJ1-2; 7 bases are shared with TRBD1. V dropped 6 bases and J dropped 5; count of bases not matched to a gene: 15. The CDR3 consists of 15 residues. CDR1 and CDR2 from the germline V gene are DFQATT and SNEGSKA (reference sequence). The CDR3 sequence: CSAQRGGDRGYGYTF. CDR3 coding DNA: TGCAGTGCGCAGAGAGGGGGCGATAGGGGTTATGGCTACACCTTC.

The DNA for the CDR3 is TGTGCCAGTAGTAAAATGGGGGGGAACACTGAAGCTTTCTTT. Translating gives CASSKMGGNTEAFF. The chain employs TRBV19 and TRBJ1-1; TRBD1 is a possible D gene (5 bases). There are 14 residues in the CDR3. Trimming shortened V by 4 bases and J by 1 base, and 10 bases separated the two germline ends. Germline-derived CDR1 and CDR2 are LNHDA and SQIVND (reference sequence).

This chain uses TRBV9 with TRBJ1-3; no clear D. Germline-derived CDR1 and CDR2 are SGDLS and YYNGEE. Trimming took 3 bases from V and 0 from J, leaving 7 bases between them. The CDR3 has 14 amino acids. The CDR3 region is CASSEEASGNTIYF. CDR3 nucleotide sequence: TGTGCCAGCAGCGAAGAGGCCTCTGGAAACACCATATATTTT.